This entry lists 30 T cell receptor beta chains sequenced from one sample in a study of regulatory T cells in long-lasting Graves disease. Stated time point: newly diagnosed GD, antithyroid drugs for less than 3 months. Isolated PBMC RNA provided the starting material for the TCR library. To make TCR beta libraries, researchers used iRepertoire HTBI primers and Arm-PCR of CDR3 regions. MiXCR, run by TCRdb on the multiplex PCR reads, gives a single entry per CDR3 protein. The sample has about 240,000 distinct CDR3 sequences, 20% seen once. This material consisted of peripheral blood mononuclear cells (PBMCs), taken at new diagnosis, from a patient treated with antithyroid drugs. The receptors shown here come from a female donor with Graves disease.

Note on this clonotype: A read error may be the cause here, since a much bigger clone is one base away. The chain couples TRBV3-1 to TRBJ2-7; TRBD1 might be the D (5 bases). The germline V and J ends were trimmed by 8 bases and 7 bases, with 18 bases remaining between them. The CDR3 covers 13 residues. CDR1 is LGHDT, CDR2 YNNKEL, per germline (reference sequence). The CDR3: CASGPTPKGEQYF. The CDR3 region has the DNA TGTGCCAGCGGCCCTACACCCAAGGGGGAGCAGTACTTC.

This clonotype was picked up many times. The V and J genes are TRBV18 and TRBJ1-1; D not certain. The CDR3 runs 14 residues. The V gene lost 8 bases and the J gene lost 1 base, with 14 bases spanning the gap. CDR1 is KGHSH and CDR2 is LQKENI in the germline V gene. The CDR3 loop is CASSPGDRNTEAFF. The CDR3 DNA follows: TGTGCCAGCAGCCCAGGCGACCGGAACACTGAAGCTTTCTTT.

This clonotype was seen at least ten times. The V call is TRBV24-1, the J call TRBJ2-3; D may match TRBD1 or TRBD2 (5 bases each). The ends were cut back, 6 bases at V and 1 base at J, with 13 bases in the middle. This CDR3 has 15 residues. The germline V gene encodes CDR1 KGHDR and CDR2 SFDVKD. CDR3 DNA: TGTGCCACCAGTACCACGAAGGGACGCACAGATACGCAGTATTTT. Amino acid sequence: CATSTTKGRTDTQYF.

This clonotype was seen ten or more times. This chain connects TRBV28 to TRBJ1-2; the match to TRBD1 covers 12 bases. Germline CDR1 is MDHEN and CDR2 is SYDVKM. Losses at the gene ends were 7 bases for V and 8 bases for J; bases not matched to a gene: 8. The CDR3 has 14 residues. The CDR3 bases are TGTGCCAGCACTTCGGGACAGGGGGCGCGGGGCTACACCTTC. Protein sequence: CASTSGQGARGYTF.

There are many counts of this clonotype. CDR3 sequence (DNA): TGCAGTGCCACGGACGGAGATGTGGAAAAACTGTTTTTT. It translates to CSATDGDVEKLFF. This chain connects TRBV20-1 to TRBJ1-4, with unresolved D. Trimming pared 6 bases from V and 8 bases from J, leaving 16 bases between. The germline gives CDR1 DFQATT, CDR2 SNEGSKA (reference sequence). The CDR3 has 13 residues.

The chain joins TRBV20-1 to TRBJ2-1; 12 positions agree with TRBD2. The V gene end was trimmed by 3 bases and the J gene end by 1 base; junction bases not matched to a gene: 4. The CDR3 spans 16 residues. Looked up from germline, CDR1 is DFQATT and CDR2 is SNEGSKA (reference sequence). The DNA for the CDR3 is TGCAGTGCTAGGGAACTAGCGGGAGGTTCCTACAATGAGCAGTTCTTC. Translated: CSARELAGGSYNEQFF.

This clonotype was seen more than once but under ten times. J is TRBJ2-7 and V is TRBV11-2; 8 nucleotides align to TRBD2. The length of the CDR3 is 15 residues. The germline V gene encodes CDR1 SGHAT and CDR2 FQNNGV. V was clipped by 5 bases and J by 7 bases; unmatched bases: 13. CDR3 sequence reads: CASSKSAGAEGEQYF. DNA of the CDR3: TGTGCCAGCAGCAAATCAGCGGGGGCCGAGGGAGAGCAGTACTTC.

In its sample, this clonotype was seen many times. The rearrangement joins TRBV20-1 to TRBJ2-5; TRBD1 matches at 8 bases. V lost 4 bases to trimming and J lost 2 bases; unmatched junction nucleotides: 15. Germline V lookup: CDR1 DFQATT, CDR2 SNEGSKA (reference sequence). This CDR3 comprises 17 residues. The CDR3 bases are TGCAGTGCTATCCGGGCCGACAGGGGAGGTAGTCAAGAGACCCAGTACTTC. Its translation is CSAIRADRGGSQETQYF.

The V gene is TRBV10-3, the J gene TRBJ2-7; 8 bases line up with TRBD2. Germline CDR1 ENHRY, CDR2 SYGVKD. This CDR3 is 16 amino acids long. The ends lost 3 bases at V and 3 bases at J; junction bases unmatched: 10. CDR3 sequence reads: CAISDSASGGNYEQYF. The CDR3 DNA follows: TGTGCCATCAGTGATTCGGCGAGCGGGGGAAACTACGAGCAGTACTTC.

This clonotype was observed at least ten times. The chain links TRBV11-3 to TRBJ2-5; D possibly matches TRBD1 or TRBD2 (7 bases each). The CDR3 has 16 amino acids. The V gene's germline CDR1 is SGHNT and CDR2 YENEEA. Between the trimmed V and J ends, which lost 1 base and 6 bases, there was a span of 18 bases. CDR3 region: CASSLGSGGGAKTQYF. The CDR3 DNA sequence: TGTGCCAGCAGCTTAGGGTCAGGGGGGGGAGCGAAGACCCAGTACTTC.

This sequence joins TRBV19 and TRBJ2-1, with a possible D match to TRBD1 (6 bases). V lost 4 bases to trimming and J lost 4 bases, with 14 bases between them. The CDR3 spans 15 residues. Germline lookup yields CDR1 LNHDA and CDR2 SQIVND (reference sequence). The CDR3 DNA reads as TGTGCCAGTAGTAATTTGGGCGGACAGTACAATGAGCAGTTCTTC. This encodes CASSNLGGQYNEQFF.

This clonotype was found a few times. The chain has TRBV27 and TRBJ2-1; D unresolved. With 0 bases removed from V and 7 bases from J, the gap between germline ends came to 7 bases. Per germline, CDR1 MNHEY and CDR2 SMNVEV (reference sequence). CDR3 length: 13 residues. CDR3 sequence reads: CASSLSVLNEQFF. The CDR3 DNA sequence: TGTGCCAGCAGTTTATCTGTACTGAATGAGCAGTTCTTC.

This clonotype appeared many times. This sequence joins TRBV11-2 and TRBJ2-1; TRBD2 matches at 11 bases. Germline V gene lookup returns CDR1 SGHAT and CDR2 FQNNGV. The CDR3 sequence is 16 residues long. Unmatched junction bases numbered 12, after V lost 6 bases and J lost 8 bases. The CDR3 nucleotides are TGTGCCAGCAGACGTTTTAGCGGGGGGGCCCTCGATGAGCAGTTCTTC. Protein: CASRRFSGGALDEQFF.

There are many counts of this clonotype. This CDR3 is CASSGGGGRTEAFF. The CDR3 DNA sequence: TGTGCCAGCAGCGGTGGAGGGGGGCGCACTGAAGCTTTCTTT. The chain has TRBV11-3 and TRBJ1-1; D is perhaps TRBD1 (6 bases). The V gene lost 5 bases and the J gene lost 4 bases, with 14 bases spanning the gap. CDR1 is SGHNT, CDR2 YENEEA, per germline. The CDR3 extends over 14 amino acids.

This clonotype was seen a few times. This chain joins TRBV20-1 and TRBJ2-1, with 11 bases aligning to TRBD2. Germline V CDR1 and CDR2: DFQATT, SNEGSKA (reference sequence). The CDR3 totals 18 residues. Trimming took 1 base from V and 2 from J; bases not matched to a gene: 10. CDR3 residues: CSARGRGLAGGPYNEQFF. The CDR3 nucleotides are TGCAGTGCTAGAGGTCGAGGGCTAGCGGGAGGCCCCTACAATGAGCAGTTCTTC.

This clonotype was seen at least ten times. J is TRBJ2-1 and V is TRBV5-4, with 13 bases matching TRBD2. CDR3 size: 16 residues. J lost 10 bases, V lost 3 bases, and 10 bases had no gene match. Germline CDR1 reads SGHNT; CDR2 reads YYREEE (reference sequence). The CDR3 spells CASSSGLAGVEVEQFF. The CDR3 DNA reads as TGTGCCAGCAGCTCCGGACTAGCGGGAGTGGAGGTCGAGCAGTTCTTC. The full variable domain, rest sourced from reference TRBV5-4 and TRBJ2-1, is ETGVTQSPTHLIKTRGQQVTLRCSSQSGHNTVSWYQQALGQGPQFIFQYYREEENGRGNFPPRFSGLQFPNYSSELNVNALELDDSALYLCASSSGLAGVEVEQFFGPGTRLTVL.

This clonotype occurred a few times. The chain is built from TRBV20-1 and TRBJ1-4; D unresolved. Per the germline V gene, CDR1 is DFQATT and CDR2 is SNEGSKA (reference sequence). Trimming removed 0 bases from V and 0 bases from J, with 2 bases in between. There are 13 residues in the CDR3. This CDR3 is CSAREATNEKLFF. In nucleotides, the CDR3 is TGCAGTGCTAGAGAGGCAACTAATGAAAAACTGTTTTTT.

This clonotype was counted at least ten times. The chain recombines TRBV5-6 with TRBJ1-1, with D perhaps matching TRBD1 (5 bases). Trimming removed 0 bases at V and 5 bases at J, with 11 bases between. Germline values: CDR1 SGHDT, CDR2 YYEEEE. The length of the CDR3 is 14 residues. The CDR3 nucleotides read TGTGCCAGCAGCTTGGTCCAGGGCGAGACTGAAGCTTTCTTT. It is translated as CASSLVQGETEAFF.

The chain carries TRBV19 and TRBJ2-6; D unresolved. Trimming left V 6 bases short and J 0 bases short, with 15 bases between. Germline V CDR1 and CDR2: LNHDA, SQIVND (reference sequence). This CDR3 comprises 17 residues. The CDR3 nucleotides are TGTGCCAGTAGCCCTGGCAGGTGGAGCTCTGGGGCCAACGTCCTGACTTTC. This encodes CASSPGRWSSGANVLTF. Together with reference TRBV19 and TRBJ2-6, the CDR3 gives the full variable domain: DGGITQSPKYLFRKEGQNVTLSCEQNLNHDAMYWYRQDPGQGLRLIYYSQIVNDFQKGDIAEGYSVSREKKESFPLTVTSAQKNPTAFYLCASSPGRWSSGANVLTFGAGSRLTVL.

The chain is built from TRBV6-2 or TRBV6-3 and TRBJ2-6, with no clear D. V dropped 10 bases and J dropped 1 base, with 8 bases sitting between them. Germline-derived CDR1 and CDR2 are MNHEY and SVGEGT. The CDR3 extends over 13 amino acids. The CDR3 DNA follows: TGTGCCACCGTAACGTCTGGGGCCAACGTCCTGACTTTC. This encodes CATVTSGANVLTF.

This clonotype has at least ten counts. The V call is TRBV7-3, the J call TRBJ2-3, with D perhaps TRBD2 (7 bases). Germline lookup yields CDR1 SGHTA and CDR2 FQGTGA. V lost 5 bases, J lost 1 base, and 16 bases lay in between. The CDR3 is made up of 16 amino acids. The DNA of the CDR3 is TGTGCCAGCAGCCTAGGGGGACGGGGGGGCACAGATACGCAGTATTTT. It codes for CASSLGGRGGTDTQYF. Together with reference TRBV7-3 and TRBJ2-3, the CDR3 gives the full variable domain: GAGVSQTPSNKVTEKGKYVELRCDPISGHTALYWYRQSLGQGPEFLIYFQGTGAADDSGLPNDRFFAVRPEGSVSTLKIQRTERGDSAVYLCASSLGGRGGTDTQYFGPGTRLTVL.

The sample holds many counts of this clonotype. This chain joins TRBV2 and TRBJ1-3; D is possibly TRBD1 (6 bases). Germline CDR1 SNHLY, CDR2 FYNNEI. V was shortened by 8 bases and J by 5 bases, with 22 bases between the two germline ends. This CDR3 has 16 amino acids. The CDR3, as DNA: TGTGCCAGCTCTGAAGGTGCTCGGAGGGGGAGAAACACCATATATTTT. It is translated as CASSEGARRGRNTIYF.

Comments on this clonotype: It differs at one base from a far larger clone, so likely a read error. The genes are TRBV15 and TRBJ2-5, with a weak D call TRBD2 (6 bases). With the DNA end fitting TRBJ2-1 better, the J assignment may be wrong. The CDR3 runs to 15 residues. Germline V gene lookup returns CDR1 LNHNV and CDR2 YYDKDF (reference sequence). In nucleotides, the CDR3 is TGTGCCACCAGCAGAGGTACGGGAGTGGAAGGTAAGCAGTTCTTC. It translates to CATSRGTGVEGKQFF.

This clonotype was counted at least ten times. This sequence joins TRBV20-1 and TRBJ2-7, with 9 bases that match TRBD2. V was pared by 1 base and J by 2 bases, with 3 bases of the junction left unmatched. Germline CDR1 DFQATT, CDR2 SNEGSKA (reference sequence). This CDR3 comprises 14 residues. CDR3 loop: CSARGLADPYEQYF. The CDR3 bases are TGCAGTGCTAGAGGACTAGCGGACCCCTACGAGCAGTACTTC.

This clonotype was counted at least ten times. This chain joins TRBV7-2 and TRBJ2-7; a possible D gene is TRBD2 (5 bases). CDR1 is SGHTA, CDR2 FQGNSA, per germline. The V end lost 6 bases, the J end lost 6 bases, and 9 bases lay between the germline ends. The CDR3 has 11 residues. The CDR3: CASSLAGEQYF. In DNA form, the CDR3 reads TGTGCCAGCAGTTTGGCGGGCGAGCAGTACTTC.

This clonotype was picked up many times. The genes are TRBV29-1 and TRBJ2-7; 8 positions match TRBD2. V dropped 6 bases and J dropped 2; count of bases not matched to a gene: 3. The CDR3 extends over 12 amino acids. Germline V gives CDR1 SQVTM, CDR2 ANQGSEA. CDR3 residues: CSVGGGTYEQYF. CDR3 bases: TGCAGCGTGGGCGGGGGGACCTACGAGCAGTACTTC.

This clonotype was detected many times. The genes are TRBV12-3 or TRBV12-4 and TRBJ2-2; TRBD1 or TRBD2 may be the D gene (5 bases each). V lost 7 bases and J 0 bases, leaving 9 bases between the germline ends. The CDR3 runs to 14 residues. CDR3 bases: TGTGCCAGCAAGAGGGGATCGAACACCGGGGAGCTGTTTTTT. It encodes CASKRGSNTGELFF.

This clonotype was counted many times. The V gene is TRBV20-1, the J gene TRBJ1-4, with 9 bases matching TRBD1. CDR1 is DFQATT and CDR2 is SNEGSKA in the germline V gene (reference sequence). The length of the CDR3 is 15 residues. After removal of 0 bases from V and 8 bases from J, the junction contained 7 bases not matched to a gene. CDR3 region: CSARDGGTGSEKLFF. CDR3 bases: TGCAGTGCTAGAGATGGGGGGACAGGGAGCGAAAAACTGTTTTTT.

The sample holds a few counts of this clonotype. The V call is TRBV20-1, the J call TRBJ2-7, with TRBD2 matching over 12 bases. Trimming removed 3 bases from V and 6 bases from J; junction bases left unmatched: 6. CDR3 size: 14 residues. The germline CDR1 and CDR2 sequences are DFQATT and SNEGSKA (reference sequence). CDR3 nucleotides: TGCAGTGCTAGGGAGACTAGCGGGAGTTCCGAGCAGTACTTC. This translates into CSARETSGSSEQYF.

In regard to this clonotype: Sequence at one end of the junction differs from germline and may be a read error. The chain joins TRBV10-1 to TRBJ2-1; D is possibly TRBD2 (6 bases). The V gene's germline CDR1 is WNHNN and CDR2 SYGVQD (reference sequence). CDR3 length equals 13 residues. The CDR3 spells CASFESGGSSWFF. CDR3 in DNA: TGCGCCAGCTTTGAGAGTGGGGGGTCTAGTTGGTTTTTC.